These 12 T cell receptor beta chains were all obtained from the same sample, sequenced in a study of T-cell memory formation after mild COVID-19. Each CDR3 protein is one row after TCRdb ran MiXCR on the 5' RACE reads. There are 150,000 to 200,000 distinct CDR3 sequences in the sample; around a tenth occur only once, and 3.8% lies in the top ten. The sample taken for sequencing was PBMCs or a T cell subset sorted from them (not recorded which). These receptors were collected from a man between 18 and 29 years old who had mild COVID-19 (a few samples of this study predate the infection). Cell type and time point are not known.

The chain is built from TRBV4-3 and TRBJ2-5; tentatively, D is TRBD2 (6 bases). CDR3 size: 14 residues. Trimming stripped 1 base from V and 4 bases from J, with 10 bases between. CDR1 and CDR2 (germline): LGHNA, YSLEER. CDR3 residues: CASSQVGGLETQYF. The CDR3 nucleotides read TGCGCCAGCAGCCAAGTCGGGGGACTAGAGACCCAGTACTTC.

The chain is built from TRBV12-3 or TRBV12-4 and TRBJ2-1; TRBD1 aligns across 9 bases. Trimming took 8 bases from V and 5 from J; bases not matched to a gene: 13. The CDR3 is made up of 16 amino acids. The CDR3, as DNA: TGTGCCAGCGGCGCGCGGGACAGGGAATTACACAATGAGCAGTTCTTC. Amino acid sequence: CASGARDRELHNEQFF.

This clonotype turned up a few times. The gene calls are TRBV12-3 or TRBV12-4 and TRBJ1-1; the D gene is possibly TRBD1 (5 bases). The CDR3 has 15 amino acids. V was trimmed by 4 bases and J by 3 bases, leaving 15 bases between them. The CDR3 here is CASSSPQGIDTEAFF. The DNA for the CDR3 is TGTGCCAGCAGTTCCCCCCAGGGCATCGACACTGAAGCTTTCTTT.

Here the CDR3 reads CSAGGWASGGNEQFF. The DNA for the CDR3 is TGCAGTGCTGGGGGTTGGGCTAGCGGGGGAAATGAGCAGTTCTTC. The rearrangement uses TRBV20-1 and TRBJ2-1, with TRBD2 matching over 10 bases. This CDR3 is 15 amino acids long. With V trimmed by 5 bases and J by 7 bases, 11 bases remained unmatched. The germline V gene encodes CDR1 DFQATT and CDR2 SNEGSKA (reference sequence).

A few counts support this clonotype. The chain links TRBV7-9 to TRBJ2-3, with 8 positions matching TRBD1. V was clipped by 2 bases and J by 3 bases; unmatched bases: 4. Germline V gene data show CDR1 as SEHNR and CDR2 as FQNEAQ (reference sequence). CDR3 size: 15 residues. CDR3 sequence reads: CASSLYDRGTDTQYF. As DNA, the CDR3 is TGTGCCAGCAGCTTATATGACAGGGGAACAGATACGCAGTATTTT.

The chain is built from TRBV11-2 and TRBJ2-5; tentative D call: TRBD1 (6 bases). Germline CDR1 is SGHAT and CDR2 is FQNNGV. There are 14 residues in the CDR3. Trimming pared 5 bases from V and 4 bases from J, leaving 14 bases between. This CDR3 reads CASSPRTAGETQYF. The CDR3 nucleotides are TGTGCCAGCAGCCCGCGGACAGCTGGAGAGACCCAGTACTTC.

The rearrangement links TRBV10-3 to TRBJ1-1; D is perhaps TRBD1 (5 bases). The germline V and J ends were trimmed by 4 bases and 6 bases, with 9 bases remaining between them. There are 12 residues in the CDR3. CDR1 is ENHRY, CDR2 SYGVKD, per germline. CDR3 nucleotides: TGTGCCATCAGTGGGACAAATGCTGAAGCTTTCTTT. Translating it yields CAISGTNAEAFF.

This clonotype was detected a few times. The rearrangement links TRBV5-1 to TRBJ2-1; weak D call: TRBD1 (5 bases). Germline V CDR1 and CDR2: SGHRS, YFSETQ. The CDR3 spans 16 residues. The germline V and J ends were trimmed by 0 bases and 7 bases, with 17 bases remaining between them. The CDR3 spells CASSLEGRVEWNEQFF. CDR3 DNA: TGCGCCAGCAGCTTGGAGGGCAGGGTCGAGTGGAATGAGCAGTTCTTC.

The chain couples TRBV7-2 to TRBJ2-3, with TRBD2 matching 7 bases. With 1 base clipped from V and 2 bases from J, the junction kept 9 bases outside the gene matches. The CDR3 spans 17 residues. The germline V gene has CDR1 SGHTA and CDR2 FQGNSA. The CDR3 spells CASSLVDELANTDTQYF. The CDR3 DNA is TGTGCCAGCAGCTTAGTAGATGAACTAGCGAACACAGATACGCAGTATTTT.

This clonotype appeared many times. CDR3 loop: CSVGDRESYGYTF. The CDR3 coding sequence is TGCAGCGTTGGGGACAGGGAGTCCTATGGCTACACCTTC. The V gene is TRBV29-1, the J gene TRBJ1-2, with 9 bases identical to TRBD1. CDR1 is SQVTM, CDR2 ANQGSEA, per germline. V lost 4 bases, J lost 4 bases, and 4 bases stayed unmatched. The CDR3 has 13 residues. The variable domain in full, with the rest retrieved from reference TRBV29-1 and TRBJ1-2, is SAVISQKPSRDICQRGTSLTIQCQVDSQVTMMFWYRQQPGQSLTLIATANQGSEATYESGFVIDKFPISRPNLTFSTLTVSNMSPEDSSIYLCSVGDRESYGYTFGSGTRLTVV.

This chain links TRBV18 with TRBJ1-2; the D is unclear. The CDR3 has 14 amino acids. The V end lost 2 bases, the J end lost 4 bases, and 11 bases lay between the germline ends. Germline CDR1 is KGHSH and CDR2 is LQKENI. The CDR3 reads CASSPSTDTYGYTF. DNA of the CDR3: TGTGCCAGCTCACCATCCACCGATACCTATGGCTACACCTTC. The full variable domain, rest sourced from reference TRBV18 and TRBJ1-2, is NAGVMQNPRHLVRRRGQEARLRCSPMKGHSHVYWYRQLPEEGLKFMVYLQKENIIDESGMPKERFSAEFPKEGPSILRIQQVVRGDSAAYFCASSPSTDTYGYTFGSGTRLTVV.

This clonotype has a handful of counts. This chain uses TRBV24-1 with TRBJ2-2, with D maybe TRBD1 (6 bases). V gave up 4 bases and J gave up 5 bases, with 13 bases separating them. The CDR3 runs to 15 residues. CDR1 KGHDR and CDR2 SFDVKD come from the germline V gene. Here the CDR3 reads CATSDSTGRTGELFF. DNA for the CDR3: TGTGCCACCAGTGACTCGACAGGACGGACCGGGGAGCTGTTTTTT.